This T cell receptor (beta chain) was profiled in a study of identical twins. This CDR3 comprises 14 residues. CDR1 is DFQATT, CDR2 SNEGSKA, per germline (reference sequence). Unmatched junction bases numbered 6, after V lost 0 bases and J lost 5 bases. TCRdb re-called the 5' RACE reads with MiXCR, one entry per CDR3 protein. Of fewer than 900,000 distinct CDR3 sequences listed, 18% are singletons. This clonotype has just a few counts. These sequences were also reported in another study, on T cells expressing NK-cell markers. That report adds: Specificity for HCMV among expanded NKG2C+ T cell clones was not established.

This sequence originates from a woman aged 18-30 years in good health. Sequenced input: PBMCs. The chain has TRBV20-1 and TRBJ2-5; 7 nucleotides match TRBD2. The CDR3 loop reads CSARDRVLAETQYF. In nucleotides, the CDR3 is TGCAGTGCTAGAGATCGGGTACTAGCGGAGACCCAGTACTTC.